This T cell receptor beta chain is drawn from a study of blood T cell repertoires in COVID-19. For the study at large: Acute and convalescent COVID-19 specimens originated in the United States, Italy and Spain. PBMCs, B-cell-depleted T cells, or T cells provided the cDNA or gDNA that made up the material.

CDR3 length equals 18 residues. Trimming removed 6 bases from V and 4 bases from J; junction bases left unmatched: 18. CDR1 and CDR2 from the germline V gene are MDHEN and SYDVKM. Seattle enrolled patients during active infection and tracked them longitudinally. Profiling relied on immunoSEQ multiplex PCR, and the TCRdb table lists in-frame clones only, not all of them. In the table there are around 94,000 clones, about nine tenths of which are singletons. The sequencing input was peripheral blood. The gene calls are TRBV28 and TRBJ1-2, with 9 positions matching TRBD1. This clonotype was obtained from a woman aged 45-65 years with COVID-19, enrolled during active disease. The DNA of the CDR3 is TGTGCCAGCAGGCCCCCCGGGACAGGGCATGTCATGAGCTATGGCTACACCTTC. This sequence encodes CASRPPGTGHVMSYGYTF.